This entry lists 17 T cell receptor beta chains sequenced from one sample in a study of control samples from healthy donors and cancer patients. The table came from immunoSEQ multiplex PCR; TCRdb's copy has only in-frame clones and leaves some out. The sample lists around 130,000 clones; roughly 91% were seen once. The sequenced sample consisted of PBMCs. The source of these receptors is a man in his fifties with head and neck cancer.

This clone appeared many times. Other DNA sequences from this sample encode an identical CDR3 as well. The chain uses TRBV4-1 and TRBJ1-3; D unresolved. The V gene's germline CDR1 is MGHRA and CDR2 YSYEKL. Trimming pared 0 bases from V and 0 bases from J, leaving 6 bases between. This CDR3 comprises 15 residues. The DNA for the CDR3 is TGCGCCAGCAGCCAAGACCCCTCCTCTGGAAACACCATATATTTT. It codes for CASSQDPSSGNTIYF.

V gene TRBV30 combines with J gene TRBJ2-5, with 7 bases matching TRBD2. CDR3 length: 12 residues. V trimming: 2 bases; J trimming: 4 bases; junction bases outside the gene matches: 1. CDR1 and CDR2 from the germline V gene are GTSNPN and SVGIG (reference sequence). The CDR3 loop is CAWSPGGETQYF. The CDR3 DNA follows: TGTGCCTGGAGTCCGGGGGGAGAGACCCAGTACTTC. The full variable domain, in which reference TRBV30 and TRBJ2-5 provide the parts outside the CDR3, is SQTIHQWPATLVQPVGSPLSLECTVEGTSNPNLYWYRQAAGRGLQLLFYSVGIGQISSEVPQNLSASRPQDRQFILSSKKLLLSDSGFYLCAWSPGGETQYFGPGTRLLVL.

The CDR3 region is CASSPPRNTEAFF. The CDR3 DNA is TGTGCCAGCTCACCACCACGAAACACTGAAGCTTTCTTT. This chain connects TRBV18 to TRBJ1-1; D not resolved. The CDR3 spans 13 residues. V shed 0 bases and J shed 2 bases, with 4 bases lying between them. From germline, CDR1 is KGHSH and CDR2 LQKENI. The whole variable domain, filled in from reference TRBV18 and TRBJ1-1, reads NAGVMQNPRHLVRRRGQEARLRCSPMKGHSHVYWYRQLPEEGLKFMVYLQKENIIDESGMPKERFSAEFPKEGPSILRIQQVVRGDSAAYFCASSPPRNTEAFFGQGTRLTVV.

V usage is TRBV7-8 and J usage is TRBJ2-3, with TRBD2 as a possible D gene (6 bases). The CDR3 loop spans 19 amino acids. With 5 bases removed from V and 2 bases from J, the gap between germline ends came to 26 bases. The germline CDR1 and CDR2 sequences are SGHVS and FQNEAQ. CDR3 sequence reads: CASSLSRRGLRRDTDTQYF. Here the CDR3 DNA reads TGTGCCAGCAGCCTTAGTCGTAGGGGCCTCAGGCGGGACACAGATACGCAGTATTTT.

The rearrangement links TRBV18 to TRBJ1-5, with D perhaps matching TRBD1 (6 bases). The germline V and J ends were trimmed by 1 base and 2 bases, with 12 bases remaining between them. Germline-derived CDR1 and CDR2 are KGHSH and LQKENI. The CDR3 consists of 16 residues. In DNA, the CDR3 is TGTGCCAGCTCACCACGTCGGACAGATGGCAATCAGCCCCAGCATTTT. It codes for CASSPRRTDGNQPQHF.

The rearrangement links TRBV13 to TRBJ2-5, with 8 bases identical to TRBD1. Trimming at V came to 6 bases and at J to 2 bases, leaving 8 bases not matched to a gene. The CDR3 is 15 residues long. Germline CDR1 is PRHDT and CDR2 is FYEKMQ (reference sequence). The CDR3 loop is CASRYAGGPQETQYF. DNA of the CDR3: TGTGCCAGCAGATATGCAGGGGGCCCACAAGAGACCCAGTACTTC.

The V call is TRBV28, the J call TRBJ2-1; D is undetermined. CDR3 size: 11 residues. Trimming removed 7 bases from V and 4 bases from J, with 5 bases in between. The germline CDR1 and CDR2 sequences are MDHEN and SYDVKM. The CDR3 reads CASMIYNEQFF. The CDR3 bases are TGTGCCAGCATGATTTACAATGAGCAGTTCTTC.

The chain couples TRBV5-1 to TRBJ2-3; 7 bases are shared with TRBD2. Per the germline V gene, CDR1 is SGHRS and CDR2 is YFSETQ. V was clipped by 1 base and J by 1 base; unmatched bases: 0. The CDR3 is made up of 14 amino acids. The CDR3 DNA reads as TGCGCCAGCAGCTTGCGGGGGGGCACAGATACGCAGTATTTT. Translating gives CASSLRGGTDTQYF.

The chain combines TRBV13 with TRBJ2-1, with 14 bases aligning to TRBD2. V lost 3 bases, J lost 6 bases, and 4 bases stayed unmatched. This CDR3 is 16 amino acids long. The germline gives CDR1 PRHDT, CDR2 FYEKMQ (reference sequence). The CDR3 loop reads CASSFGLAGGLNEQFF. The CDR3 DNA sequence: TGTGCCAGCAGCTTTGGACTAGCGGGGGGCCTCAATGAGCAGTTCTTC.

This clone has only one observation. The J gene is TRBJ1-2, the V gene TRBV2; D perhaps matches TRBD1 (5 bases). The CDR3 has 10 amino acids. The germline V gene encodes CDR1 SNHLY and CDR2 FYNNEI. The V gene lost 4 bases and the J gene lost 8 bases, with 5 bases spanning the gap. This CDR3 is CASSGGGYTF. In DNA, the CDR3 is TGTGCCAGCAGTGGGGGGGGCTACACCTTC.

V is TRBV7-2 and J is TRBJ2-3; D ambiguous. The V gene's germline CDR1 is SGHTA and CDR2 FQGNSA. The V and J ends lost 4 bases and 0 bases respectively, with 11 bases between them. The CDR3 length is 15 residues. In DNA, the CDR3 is TGTGCCAGCAGCTCGGAGACCCTGAGCACAGATACGCAGTATTTT. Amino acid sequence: CASSSETLSTDTQYF.

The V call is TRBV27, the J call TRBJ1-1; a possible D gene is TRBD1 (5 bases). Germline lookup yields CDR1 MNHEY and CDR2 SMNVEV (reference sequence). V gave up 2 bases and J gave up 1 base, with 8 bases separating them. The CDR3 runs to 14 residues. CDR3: CASSLIGGNTEAFF. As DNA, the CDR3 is TGTGCCAGCAGTTTAATTGGGGGGAACACTGAAGCTTTCTTT.

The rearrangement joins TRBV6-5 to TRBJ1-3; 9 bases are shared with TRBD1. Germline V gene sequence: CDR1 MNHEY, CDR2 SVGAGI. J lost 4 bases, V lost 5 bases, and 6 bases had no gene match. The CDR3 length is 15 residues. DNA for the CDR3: TGTGCCAGCAGTCCCGACAGGGGGTGGGGAAACACCATATATTTT. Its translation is CASSPDRGWGNTIYF.

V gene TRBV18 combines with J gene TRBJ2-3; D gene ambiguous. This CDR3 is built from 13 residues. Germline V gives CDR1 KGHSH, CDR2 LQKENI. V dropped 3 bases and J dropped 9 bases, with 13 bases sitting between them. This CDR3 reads CASSPEFGDTQYF. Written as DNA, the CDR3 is TGTGCCAGCTCACCTGAATTCGGAGACACGCAGTATTTT.

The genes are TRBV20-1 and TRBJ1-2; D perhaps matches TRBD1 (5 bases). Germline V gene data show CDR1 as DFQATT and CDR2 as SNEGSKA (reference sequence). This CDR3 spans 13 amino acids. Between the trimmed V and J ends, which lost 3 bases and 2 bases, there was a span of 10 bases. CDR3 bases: TGCAGTGCTAGTCCAGGGCGAAACTATGGCTACACCTTC. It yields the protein CSASPGRNYGYTF.

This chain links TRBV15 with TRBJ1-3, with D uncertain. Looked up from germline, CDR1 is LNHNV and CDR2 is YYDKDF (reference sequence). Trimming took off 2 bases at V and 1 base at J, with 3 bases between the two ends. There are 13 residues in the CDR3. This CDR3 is CATSRFSGNTIYF. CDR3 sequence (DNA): TGTGCCACCAGCAGATTTTCTGGAAACACCATATATTTT.

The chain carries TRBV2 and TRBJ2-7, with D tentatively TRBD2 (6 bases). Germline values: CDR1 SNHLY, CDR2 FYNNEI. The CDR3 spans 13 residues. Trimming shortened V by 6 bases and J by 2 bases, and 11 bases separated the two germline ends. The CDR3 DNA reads TGTGCCAGCAGGGGGGACTTGGCCTACGAGCAGTACTTC. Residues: CASRGDLAYEQYF. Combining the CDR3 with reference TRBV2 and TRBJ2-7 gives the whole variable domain EPEVTQTPSHQVTQMGQEVILRCVPISNHLYFYWYRQILGQKVEFLVSFYNNEISEKSEIFDDQFSVERPDGSNFTLKIRSTKLEDSAMYFCASRGDLAYEQYFGPGTRLTVT.